One sample yielded the 20 T cell receptor beta chains listed below, sequenced in a study of shared clonotypes between healthy human individuals. Clones were read by immunoSEQ multiplex PCR, and TCRdb kept only the in-frame ones, dropping some. The sample lists about a million clones; 65% to 80% were seen once. Material: memory CD4+ T cells sorted from blood. The subset: CD45RA-negative fraction. The receptors stem from a man between 18 and 29 years old in good health.

This chain joins TRBV11-3 and TRBJ1-1; no clear D. With 5 bases removed from V and 5 bases from J, the gap between germline ends came to 18 bases. This CDR3 comprises 15 residues. In germline, CDR1 is SGHNT, CDR2 YENEEA. The DNA of the CDR3 is TGTGCCAGCAGCCCCTTAGGGCAGAGAGGTACTGAAGCTTTCTTT. Protein product: CASSPLGQRGTEAFF.

The rearrangement uses TRBV30 and TRBJ2-7, with TRBD1 as a possible D gene (6 bases). The CDR3 is 12 residues long. Germline lookup yields CDR1 GTSNPN and CDR2 SVGIG (reference sequence). The germline V and J ends were trimmed by 3 bases and 3 bases, with 9 bases remaining between them. The CDR3 is CAWRGQRYEQYF. For the CDR3, the DNA is TGTGCCTGGAGAGGACAGCGCTACGAGCAGTACTTC.

The chain combines TRBV12-2 with TRBJ2-1; the tabulated D call, TRBD2, remains unverified against the DNA. TRBV12-2 is noted as a pseudogene. This CDR3 is 16 amino acids long. The CDR3 sequence: CASRQSGTSVHNEQFF. CDR3 nucleotide sequence: TGTGCAAGTCGCCAGTCCGGGACTAGCGTCCACAATGAGCAGTTCTTC.

In nucleotides, the CDR3 is TGCGCCAGCAGCCAAGCCTCCGTAGTGGGTGGCGAGCAGTACTTC. Amino acid sequence: CASSQASVVGGEQYF. V and J are TRBV4-1 and TRBJ2-7; no clear D. In germline, CDR1 is MGHRA, CDR2 YSYEKL. CDR3 length: 15 residues. Trimming pared 1 base from V and 6 bases from J, leaving 16 bases between.

This clone came up once. The DNA of the CDR3 is TGTGCCAGCAGCGAAATGGGACAGGGGATCGATCAGCCCCAGCATTTT. It codes for CASSEMGQGIDQPQHF. The J gene is TRBJ1-5, the V gene TRBV21-1; the listed D gene, TRBD1, was not tested against the DNA. TRBV21-1 is described as a pseudogene. This CDR3 has 16 residues.

V is TRBV7-2 and J is TRBJ1-3, with 8 bases aligning to TRBD1. This CDR3 is built from 14 residues. Germline CDR1 is SGHTA and CDR2 is FQGNSA. With 11 bases clipped from V and 1 base from J, the junction kept 7 bases outside the gene matches. The CDR3 nucleotides read TGTGCCGGCACGCAGGGGGCATCTGGAAACACCATATATTTT. Amino acid sequence: CAGTQGASGNTIYF.

This clone was seen just once. V usage is TRBV5-6 and J usage is TRBJ2-7, with TRBD1 as a possible D gene (6 bases). CDR1 is SGHDT and CDR2 is YYEEEE in the germline V gene. V was pared by 2 bases and J by 4 bases, with 13 bases between. The CDR3 contains 14 residues. CDR3 sequence: CASSFRGGSYEQYF. The CDR3 DNA follows: TGTGCCAGCAGCTTCAGGGGCGGTTCATACGAGCAGTACTTC. The full variable domain, rest sourced from reference TRBV5-6 and TRBJ2-7, is DAGVTQSPTHLIKTRGQQVTLRCSPKSGHDTVSWYQQALGQGPQFIFQYYEEEERQRGNFPDRFSGHQFPNYSSELNVNALLLGDSALYLCASSFRGGSYEQYFGPGTRLTVT.

The genes are TRBV5-1 and TRBJ2-5; 7 bases map to TRBD2. The CDR3 has 16 amino acids. J was trimmed by 0 bases and V by 0 bases; bases with no gene match: 5. Germline CDR1 is SGHRS and CDR2 is YFSETQ. The CDR3: CASSLGVSGYQETQYF. CDR3 nucleotides: TGCGCCAGCAGCTTGGGGGTTAGCGGGTACCAAGAGACCCAGTACTTC.

Comments on this clone: At one of its ends the junction is not consistent with the germline gene, which may arise from a read error. This chain links TRBV7-7 with TRBJ2-1; 14 nucleotides line up with TRBD2. The germline gives CDR1 SSHAT, CDR2 FNYEAQ (reference sequence). CDR3 length equals 16 residues. CDR3 nucleotide sequence: TGTGCTAGCAGCTTAGGGACTAGCGGGGGAATTAATGAGCAGTTCTTC. Encoded protein: CASSLGTSGGINEQFF.

The CDR3 DNA follows: TGTGCCTGGACTACAGGCATCTCCTACGAGCAGTACTTC. Its translation is CAWTTGISYEQYF. This chain uses TRBV30 with TRBJ2-5; a possible D gene is TRBD1 (5 bases). The DNA matches TRBJ2-7 better at its end, which makes the J call doubtful. Germline V CDR1 and CDR2: GTSNPN, SVGIG (reference sequence). This CDR3 spans 13 amino acids.

This chain links TRBV5-1 with TRBJ1-6, with 9 nucleotides matching TRBD1. V was clipped by 7 bases and J by 9 bases; unmatched bases: 14. The CDR3 is 16 residues long. From germline, CDR1 is SGHRS and CDR2 YFSETQ. The CDR3 coding sequence is TGCGCCAGCCAATTCGACCAGGGACAGGGAGGTTCACCCCTCCACTTT. Its protein is CASQFDQGQGGSPLHF.

The chain is built from TRBV27 and TRBJ2-7, with 11 bases lining up with TRBD2. Germline V gene lookup returns CDR1 MNHEY and CDR2 SMNVEV (reference sequence). V shed 5 bases, J shed 2 bases, and the junction held 11 bases outside the gene matches. This CDR3 spans 17 amino acids. The CDR3 DNA reads TGTGCCAGCAGTCTTAGCGGGGGGGGCTCCATGCCCTACGAGCAGTACTTC. This codes for CASSLSGGGSMPYEQYF.

In DNA, the CDR3 is TGTGCCAGCAGCTACGGGACTCTCCAAGAGACCCAGTACTTC. Translated, it gives CASSYGTLQETQYF. The chain couples TRBV7-9 to TRBJ2-5, with D possibly being TRBD2 (6 bases). The V gene's germline CDR1 is SEHNR and CDR2 FQNEAQ (reference sequence). V dropped 4 bases and J dropped 1 base, with 10 bases sitting between them. CDR3 length equals 14 residues.

The count of this clone is one. The chain uses TRBV6-5 and TRBJ2-2; D call uncertain. This CDR3 has 14 amino acids. CDR1 and CDR2 (germline): MNHEY, SVGAGI. The V end was cut by 2 bases, the J end by 1 base, with 5 bases between. The CDR3 here is CASSYRKNTGELFF. In DNA, the CDR3 is TGTGCCAGCAGTTACAGGAAGAACACCGGGGAGCTGTTTTTT.

V and J are TRBV19 and TRBJ1-1; possible D gene TRBD1, 5 bases. Germline V gene data show CDR1 as LNHDA and CDR2 as SQIVND (reference sequence). The CDR3 is made up of 15 amino acids. V lost 4 bases, J lost 0 bases, and 12 bases lay in between. The CDR3 bases are TGTGCCAGTAGTACCCAACCGGGACTGAACACTGAAGCTTTCTTT. Residues: CASSTQPGLNTEAFF.

The chain joins TRBV6-1 to TRBJ1-3; TRBD1 might be the D (5 bases). CDR1 MNHNS and CDR2 SASEGT come from the germline V gene. This CDR3 has 15 residues. V was trimmed by 2 bases and J by 2 bases, leaving 10 bases between them. This CDR3 reads CASSEWGLTGNTIYF. The CDR3 nucleotides are TGTGCCAGCAGTGAATGGGGACTTACTGGAAACACCATATATTTT.

The rearrangement uses TRBV29-1 and TRBJ2-3, with 7 positions matching TRBD1. V lost 8 bases to trimming and J lost 4 bases; unmatched junction nucleotides: 9. CDR3 length: 13 residues. From germline, CDR1 is SQVTM and CDR2 ANQGSEA. CDR3 nucleotides: TGCAGCCTTAACAGGGGTGTCCCAGATACGCAGTATTTT. It is translated as CSLNRGVPDTQYF.

Details on this clone: The germline gene is not matched at one end of the junction; a read error may be the cause. The V call is TRBV5-4, the J call TRBJ1-2, with D unclear. The CDR3 sequence is 15 residues long. The germline V gene encodes CDR1 SGHNT and CDR2 YYREEE (reference sequence). CDR3 sequence reads: CASSLGASGVYSYTF. CDR3 DNA: TGTGCCAGCAGCTTGGGGGCCAGTGGGGTCTATAGCTACACCTTC.

The chain recombines TRBV6-1 with TRBJ1-2; D gene unclear. This CDR3 spans 14 amino acids. Trimming left V 8 bases short and J 3 bases short, with 16 bases between. The germline gives CDR1 MNHNS, CDR2 SASEGT. The CDR3 sequence: CASQIAPRDYGYTF. CDR3 nucleotide sequence: TGTGCCAGCCAGATTGCACCTCGGGACTATGGCTACACCTTC.

On this clone itself: Being one base from a much bigger clone, this may be a read error. The rearrangement uses TRBV5-5 and TRBJ1-5; D possibly corresponds to TRBD1 (5 bases). The ends were cut back, 10 bases at V and 7 bases at J, with 27 bases in the middle. From germline, CDR1 is SGHKS and CDR2 YYEKEE (reference sequence). The CDR3 contains 16 residues. The DNA of the CDR3 is TGTGCCCCCTCAAATCCAGGGCGCGGTATCAACCAGCCCCAGCATTTT. It encodes CAPSNPGRGINQPQHF.